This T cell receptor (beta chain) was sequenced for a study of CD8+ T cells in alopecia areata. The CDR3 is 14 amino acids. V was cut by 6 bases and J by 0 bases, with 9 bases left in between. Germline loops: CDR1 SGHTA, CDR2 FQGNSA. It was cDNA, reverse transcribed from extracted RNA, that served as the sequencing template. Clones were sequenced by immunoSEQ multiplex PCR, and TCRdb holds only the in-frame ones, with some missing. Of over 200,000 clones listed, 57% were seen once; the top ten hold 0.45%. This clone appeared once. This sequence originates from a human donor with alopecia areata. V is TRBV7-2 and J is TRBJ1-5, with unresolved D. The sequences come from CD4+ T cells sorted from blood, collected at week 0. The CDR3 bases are TGTGCCAGCAGTACATACAATAGCAATCAGCCCCAGCATTTT. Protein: CASSTYNSNQPQHF. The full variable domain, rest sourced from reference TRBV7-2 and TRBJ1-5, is GAGVSQSPSNKVTEKGKDVELRCDPISGHTALYWYRQSLGQGLEFLIYFQGNSAPDKSGLPSDRFSAERTGGSVSTLTIQRTQQEDSAVYLCASSTYNSNQPQHFGDGTRLSIL.